The present T cell receptor beta chain was sequenced within a study of Tregs in tolerant kidney transplant recipients. Study-level results: Findings come from small patient numbers and require larger validation. The most relevant donor-specific Treg TCRbeta repertoire apparently came from expansion with activated donor B cells. Changing PCR primers prevented nucleotide comparison between some patients' samples. No direct test of biological reproducibility was done here.

Sequencing used immunoSEQ multiplex PCR; TCRdb keeps in-frame clones, though not all of them. The sample holds 110,000 or so clones, roughly 89% seen once. The CDR3 length is 15 residues. After removal of 5 bases from V and 1 base from J, the junction contained 4 bases not matched to a gene. Germline V gene data show CDR1 as SGHAT and CDR2 as FQNNGV. This clone was seen a handful of times. Its target is not known. The V gene is TRBV11-2, the J gene TRBJ2-3, with 9 bases that match TRBD2. The source of this sequence is a human donor who received a combined kidney and bone marrow transplant. The source material was CD4+ T cells from blood, sampled before the transplant. The CDR3 DNA reads TGTGCCAGCAGCCAGCGGGGGGCCGGCACAGATACGCAGTATTTT. Protein: CASSQRGAGTDTQYF.